This T cell receptor (beta chain) was recovered during a study of neoadjuvant nivolumab and ipilimumab in lung cancer. Some clones are missing from TCRdb's copy, which holds only in-frame ones; the method was immunoSEQ multiplex PCR. This sample has fewer than 35,000 clones, with around nine tenths found just once. V was trimmed by 0 bases and J by 6 bases, leaving 7 bases between them. CDR1 is SGHNT and CDR2 is YYREEE in the germline V gene (reference sequence). The CDR3 has 13 residues. This clonotype was obtained from an adult with non-small cell lung cancer. J is TRBJ1-3 and V is TRBV5-4; D is undetermined. Specimen: peripheral blood, collected after neoadjuvant nivolumab, alone or with ipilimumab, at or shortly before surgery. The CDR3 is CASSLGQENTIYF. In DNA, the CDR3 is TGTGCCAGCAGCTTGGGGCAGGAAAACACCATATATTTT.